This TCR beta chain was sequenced for a study of blood T cell repertoires in COVID-19. Whole-study context: From T cells, B-cell-depleted T cells, or PBMCs came the material, which was cDNA or gDNA.

CDR3 length equals 14 residues. Trimming stripped 10 bases from V and 1 base from J, with 16 bases between. Looked up from germline, CDR1 is SNHLY and CDR2 is FYNNEI. This clone was picked up a small number of times. The table came from immunoSEQ multiplex PCR; TCRdb's copy has only in-frame clones and leaves some out. The profile shows 67,000 or so clones, about 80% of them singletons. The material sequenced was peripheral blood. The receptor was derived from a man between 65 and 85 years old with acute or convalescent COVID-19. This sequence joins TRBV2 and TRBJ1-2, with D tentatively TRBD1 (5 bases). CDR3 in DNA: TGTGCCACTACCCCGGACAAAAGTAACTATGGCTACACCTTC. It translates to CATTPDKSNYGYTF.